The entry below describes one T cell receptor (beta chain). Its binding antigen is unknown. No clone much larger than this one lies a single base away; base qualities are absent. The data originate from a study of CD8 T cells in Susac syndrome (dated by TCRdb to about 2019). About the study as a whole: Repertoire sequencing was used to test whether CD8+ T cell activation and differentiation in Susac syndrome was antigen driven. The paper as a whole reports these results and caveats: The number of individuals in the TCR sequencing and HLA analysis was recognized as being relatively small.

Peripheral blood CD8+ and CD4+ T cells from healthy donors, Susac syndrome patients and multiple sclerosis patients were profiled using high-throughput TCR beta sequencing. Treatment-naive patients with stable or active relapsing-remitting disease fulfilling revised McDonald criteria were used as multiple sclerosis controls. Bulk CD8+ and CD4+ T cells were purified by magnetic negative isolation, whereas CD8+ TEMRA cells were enriched by FACS. Blood was collected in EDTA tubes and processed within 24 hours, with PBMCs isolated through density gradient centrifugation. PBMCs destined for TCR sequencing were cryopreserved in liquid nitrogen and later thawed in a 37 °C water bath. A purity of at least 90% was achieved for sorted or isolated CD4+, CD8+ and CD8+ TEMRA cells. Per the germline V gene, LGHNA is the CDR1 and YNFKEQ is the CDR2. CDR3 length: 17 amino acids, cysteine to phenylalanine. The read is trimmed to its CDR3 DNA, 51 bases read in frame from base 1. Germline trimming: 2 bases from V, 5 bases from J; junction bases outside gene matches: 12.

RNA was extracted with the RNeasy kit and roughly 0.5 to 1 ug was reverse transcribed using random hexamers. The immunoSEQ multiplex PCR assay, covering 54 Vbeta and 13 Jbeta segments, was used to amplify TCR beta CDR3 regions. Bias from PCR amplification was corrected by using a synthetic template baseline for primer optimization and for computational correction. Per the original workflow: Only productive sequences were kept, with reads annotated to V, D and J genes according to IMGT and analyzed in immunoSEQ Analyzer. Clonality was calculated as one minus the Shannon entropy normalized by log2 of the number of productive unique sequences. For each patient and control, public and private clones were evaluated among the 100 most prevalent clones. Clones were defined as Susac-specific when absent from the healthy and MS cohorts, from over 950 published viral clones and from other ImmuneACCESS disease sequences. Starting from the raw public reads, TCRdb applied fastp trimming at Q25, assembled clones with MiXCR and retained in-frame beta chains. For every CDR3 protein sequence, its rows merge into one entry that carries the most common genes and DNA. The V and J calls were not made by the authors but by TCRdb's processing. The sample has around 230,000 distinct CDR3 sequences on record, nearly 97% of them singletons. The ten top clones hold about 0.088% of the sample.

Sequences were obtained from CD4+ T cells from PBMCs. The receptor's source is a human donor with multiple sclerosis. The rearrangement combines TRBV4-2 with TRBJ1-5, with 7 middle bases fitting TRBD1. For the CDR3, the sequence is CASSQLAGGGNDQPQHF. The bases are TGTGCCAGCAGCCAACTTGCAGGGGGAGGCAATGATCAGCCCCAGCATTTT.